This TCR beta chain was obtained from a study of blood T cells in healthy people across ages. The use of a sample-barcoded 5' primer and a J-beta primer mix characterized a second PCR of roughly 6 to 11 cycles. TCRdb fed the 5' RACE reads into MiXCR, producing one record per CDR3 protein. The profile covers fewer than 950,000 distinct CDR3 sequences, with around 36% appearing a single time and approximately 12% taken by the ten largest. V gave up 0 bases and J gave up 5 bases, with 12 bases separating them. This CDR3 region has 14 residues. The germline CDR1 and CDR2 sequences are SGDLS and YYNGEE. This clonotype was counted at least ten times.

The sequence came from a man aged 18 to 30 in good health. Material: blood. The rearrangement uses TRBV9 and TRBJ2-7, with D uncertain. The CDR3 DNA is TGTGCCAGCAGCGTAGCTTCATCATTGGACGAGCAGTACTTC. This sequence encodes CASSVASSLDEQYF.